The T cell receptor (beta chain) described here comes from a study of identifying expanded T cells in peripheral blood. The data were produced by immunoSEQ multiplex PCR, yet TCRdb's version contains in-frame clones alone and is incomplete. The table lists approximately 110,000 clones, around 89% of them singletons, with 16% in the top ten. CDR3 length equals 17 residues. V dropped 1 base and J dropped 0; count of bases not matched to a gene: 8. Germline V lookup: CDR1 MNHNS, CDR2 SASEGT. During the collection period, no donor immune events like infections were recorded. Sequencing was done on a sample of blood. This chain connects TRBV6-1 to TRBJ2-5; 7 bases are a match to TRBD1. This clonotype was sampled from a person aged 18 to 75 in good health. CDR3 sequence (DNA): TGTGCCAGCAGTGAAGGGGGGTGGGGACAGTACCAAGAGACCCAGTACTTC. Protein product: CASSEGGWGQYQETQYF.